This T cell receptor (beta chain) appears in the sequencing data of a study of brain T cells in children with intractable seizures. The repertoire was sequenced with immunoSEQ multiplex PCR; TCRdb's copy has only in-frame clones and lacks some. This repertoire shows about 64,000 clones, approximately 95% found once; its top ten account for 0.35% to 0.4%. The sequenced cases were selected for having the highest brain T cell transcript signatures. At least one anti-epileptic drug was given before surgery. Comments on this clone: The antigen is unknown.

V lost 0 bases and J 6 bases, leaving 11 bases between the germline ends. The CDR3 runs 14 residues. CDR1 SGHRS and CDR2 YFSETQ come from the germline V gene. General study points: Only CDR3 sequence similarity suggested viral specificity, without known HCMV serostatus. Pre- and post-surgery blood differed in depth, so pre-surgery absences may be undersampling.

This sequence was found in a boy younger than two with focal cortical dysplasia and intractable seizures. The V gene is TRBV5-1, the J gene TRBJ2-3; a weak D match, TRBD2 (5 bases). This specimen was peripheral blood, taken at surgery. This chain's CDR3 is CASSLVSSRDTQYF. In DNA, the CDR3 is TGCGCCAGCAGCTTGGTGTCTAGCAGGGATACGCAGTATTTT.